The sequence of this T cell receptor beta chain was determined in a study of T cell responses to AZD1222 COVID-19 vaccine. Study conclusions and caveats: Only after the peak T cell response were repertoires sampled. White British ancestry dominated among donors, who included more females, and clonal diversity was possibly underestimated.

Points on this clone: Antigen unknown.

The V gene lost 0 bases and the J gene lost 2 bases, with 8 bases spanning the gap. Germline CDR1 LGHNA, CDR2 YSLEER. This CDR3 is built from 15 residues. Timing groups of about 4 and about 12 weeks for second doses were pooled. The data were produced by immunoSEQ multiplex PCR, yet TCRdb's version contains in-frame clones alone and is incomplete. The table has 180,000 or so clones, roughly nine tenths seen once; the top ten hold approximately 1.7%. This sequence was found in an adult who received the AZD1222 COVID-19 vaccine. This sequence joins TRBV4-3 and TRBJ2-1, with D uncertain. The source material was peripheral blood, sampled 28 days after the second AZD1222 dose. The CDR3 DNA reads TGCGCCAGCAGCCAAGATAAGGCCCCCTACAATGAGCAGTTCTTC. This codes for CASSQDKAPYNEQFF.